The rows below give T cell receptor beta chains drawn from one sample of a study of blood T cell repertoires in COVID-19. Assay: immunoSEQ multiplex PCR; the TCRdb copy retains only in-frame clones and omits some. The sample holds about 380,000 clones, roughly 85% seen once. Sample: peripheral blood. Receptor source: a young woman with acute or convalescent COVID-19. CDR3s include the opening cysteine and the closing phenylalanine or tryptophan. Each record gives: D gene, clone size, J gene, V gene, CDR3 protein, CDR3 DNA. The D gene is left open where the match is weak. Size values are once, few and many counts, or a class for expanded clones, and some rows have none.

. . TRBJ2-1 TRBV5-1 CASSLGGALDEQFF TGCGCCAGCAGCTTGGGCGGAGCTTTGGATGAGCAGTTCTTC
TRBD2 . TRBJ2-2 TRBV9 CASSGTSGNTGELFF TGTGCCAGCAGCGGGACTAGCGGAAACACCGGGGAGCTGTTTTTT
. . TRBJ1-1 TRBV20-1 CSASDGGDTEAFF TGCAGTGCTAGTGACGGGGGGGACACTGAAGCTTTCTTT
. . TRBJ1-1 TRBV6-5 CASLRSDRLNTEAFF TGTGCCAGCTTAAGATCGGACAGATTGAACACTGAAGCTTTCTTT
TRBD2 . TRBJ2-7 TRBV28 CASSPSAGTSGADEQYF TGTGCCAGCAGTCCATCAGCAGGGACTAGCGGGGCCGACGAGCAGTACTTC
. . TRBJ2-2 TRBV6-1 CASSSSGYTGELFF TGTGCCAGCAGTTCCTCAGGATACACCGGGGAGCTGTTTTTT
TRBD1 . TRBJ1-3 TRBV30 CAWSRDRVSSGNTIYF TGTGCCTGGAGCCGGGACAGGGTGAGCTCTGGAAACACCATATATTTT
. . TRBJ1-6 TRBV25-1 CASSGRVAGSPLHF TGTGCCAGCAGTGGCAGGGTTGCTGGATCACCCCTCCACTTT
. . TRBJ1-1 TRBV19 CASSNWDTGRGEAFF TGTGCCAGTAGTAACTGGGACACAGGCAGGGGTGAAGCTTTCTTT
TRBD2 . TRBJ2-5 TRBV5-6 CASSLGPSGTQETQYF TGTGCCAGCAGCTTGGGCCCTAGCGGGACCCAAGAGACCCAGTACTTC
. . TRBJ1-2 TRBV7-9 CASSQTGGYGYTF TGTGCCAGCTCGCAGACAGGAGGTTATGGCTACACCTTC
. . TRBJ1-1 TRBV3-1/TRBV3-2 CASKWRGATEAFF TGTGCCAGCAAGTGGCGGGGGGCAACTGAAGCTTTCTTT
TRBD2 . TRBJ2-2 TRBV27 CASSPIAGENTGELFF TGTGCCAGCAGTCCAATAGCGGGGGAGAACACCGGGGAGCTGTTTTTT
TRBD2 . TRBJ2-6 TRBV27 CASSLSTSGRAGANVLTF TGTGCCAGCAGTTTGTCGACTAGCGGGAGGGCTGGGGCCAACGTCCTGACTTTC
TRBD1 . TRBJ1-4 TRBV2 CASGDRTATNEKLFF TGTGCCAGCGGGGACAGAACAGCAACTAATGAAAAACTGTTTTTT
. . TRBJ2-5 TRBV25-1 CASSDSGIPDF TGTGCCAGCAGTGACTCCGGGATTCCGGACTTC
TRBD2 . TRBJ2-2 TRBV5-1 CASSLEAGANTGELFF TGCGCCAGCAGCTTGGAAGCGGGGGCTAACACCGGGGAGCTGTTTTTT
TRBD2 . TRBJ2-3 TRBV5-6 CASSLDTSGNTDTQYF TGTGCCAGCAGCTTAGATACTAGCGGAAACACAGATACGCAGTATTTT
. once TRBJ1-2 TRBV30 CAWSPTGESRYGYTF TGTGCCTGGAGTCCCACCGGTGAGTCGCGGTATGGCTACACCTTC
TRBD1 . TRBJ2-5 TRBV24-1 CATEDRVRETQYF TGTGCCACCGAGGACAGGGTGCGAGAGACCCAGTACTTC
TRBD2 once TRBJ2-1 TRBV2 CATGQGLAGVSSHNEQFF TGTGCCACCGGCCAGGGACTAGCGGGAGTTTCGTCCCACAATGAGCAGTTCTTC
. . TRBJ2-7 TRBV5-6 CASRYRQVYEQYF TGTGCCAGCAGGTACAGACAGGTCTACGAGCAGTACTTC
. . TRBJ2-7 TRBV5-8 CASSSSYEQYF TGTGCCAGCAGCTCCTCTTACGAGCAGTACTTC
. . TRBJ1-3 TRBV2 CASRVGQSSGNTIYF TGTGCCAGCAGAGTCGGACAGAGCTCTGGAAACACCATATATTTT
. . TRBJ1-1 TRBV28 CASTEQAIGAFF TGTGCCAGCACCGAACAGGCGATAGGAGCTTTCTTT
. . TRBJ1-1 TRBV27 CASSPTGTEAFF TGTGCCAGCAGTCCCACAGGGACTGAAGCTTTCTTT
TRBD2 . TRBJ2-1 TRBV20-1 CSASRLAGGIMDEQFF TGCAGTGCTAGTAGGCTAGCGGGGGGAATTATGGATGAGCAGTTCTTC
. . TRBJ2-7 TRBV9 CASSGTTSGYEQYF TGTGCCAGCAGCGGGACTACGAGTGGCTACGAGCAGTACTTC
. . TRBJ2-1 TRBV29-1 CSVERESYNEQFF TGCAGCGTTGAACGGGAGAGCTACAATGAGCAGTTCTTC
. . TRBJ1-5 TRBV12-5 CASGLGTVSNQPQHF TGTGCTAGTGGTTTGGGGACAGTTAGCAATCAGCCCCAGCATTTT
. . TRBJ1-1 TRBV28 CASIKEGGWNTEAFF TGTGCCAGCATTAAAGAAGGGGGTTGGAACACTGAAGCTTTCTTT
. . TRBJ1-4 TRBV6-5 CASSYPRAPNEKLFF TGTGCCAGCAGTTACCCCCGCGCCCCTAATGAAAAACTGTTTTTT
. . TRBJ1-1 TRBV19 CASSAGLIGDTEAFF TGTGCCAGTAGTGCCGGGCTCATCGGGGATACTGAAGCTTTCTTT
. . TRBJ1-6 TRBV18 CASSPPDNSPLHF TGTGCCAGCTCACCTCCTGATAATTCACCCCTCCACTTT
. few TRBJ1-2 TRBV7-3 CASSRSGGQLNYGYTF TGTGCCAGCAGTCGTAGTGGAGGACAGCTTAACTATGGCTACACCTTC
. . TRBJ1-1 TRBV19 CATSPRGGNTEAFF TGTGCCACCTCCCCGAGGGGGGGGAACACTGAAGCTTTCTTT
. . TRBJ2-7 TRBV29-1 CSVGGGTAAYEQYF TGCAGCGTGGGGGGTGGGACAGCAGCCTACGAGCAGTACTTC
TRBD1 . TRBJ2-7 TRBV10-3 CAMARQGRPNEQYF TGTGCCATGGCGCGACAGGGGCGCCCTAACGAGCAGTACTTC
TRBD1 . TRBJ2-5 TRBV24-1 CATSDSVIRDRGQETQYF TGTGCCACCAGTGATTCAGTGATTCGGGACAGGGGGCAAGAGACCCAGTACTTC
TRBD1 . TRBJ1-2 TRBV10-3 CAISGGDRESGYTF TGTGCCATCAGTGGAGGGGACAGGGAGAGTGGCTACACCTTC
. . TRBJ1-6 TRBV7-3 CASSLTGYNSPLHF TGTGCCAGCAGCCTTACAGGGTATAATTCACCCCTCCACTTT
. . TRBJ2-1 TRBV13 CASSPMSQDNEQFF TGTGCCAGCAGCCCTATGAGTCAGGACAATGAGCAGTTCTTC
. once TRBJ2-1 TRBV9 CASSAGQGIYNEQFF TGTGCCAGCAGCGCCGGCCAGGGAATATACAATGAGCAGTTCTTC
. once TRBJ1-2 TRBV18 CASSDDQTGRGNGYTF TGTGCCAGCTCCGACGACCAAACCGGGAGGGGAAATGGCTACACCTTC
. . TRBJ2-1 TRBV24-1 CATTDEGNEQFF TGTGCCACCACAGATGAGGGAAATGAGCAGTTCTTC
. . TRBJ1-6 TRBV30 CAWSVGQGRGSYNSPLHF TGTGCCTGGAGTGTGGGTCAGGGCAGGGGCTCCTATAATTCACCCCTCCACTTT
. . TRBJ1-1 TRBV12-3/TRBV12-4 CASSIGQNTEAFF TGTGCCAGCAGTATAGGACAGAACACTGAAGCTTTCTTT
. . TRBJ2-1 TRBV4-1 CASSQDPLYNEQFF TGCGCCAGCAGCCAAGATCCCCTCTACAATGAGCAGTTCTTC
TRBD1 . TRBJ2-7 TRBV25-1 CASSETGTEATEQYF TGTGCCAGCAGTGAAACCGGGACAGAGGCTACTGAGCAGTACTTC
TRBD1 . TRBJ2-5 TRBV19 CASSIQTGAETQYF TGTGCCAGTAGTATACAGACAGGGGCAGAGACCCAGTACTTC
. once TRBJ1-2 TRBV23-1 CASPTGMNYGYTF TGCGCCAGCCCTACAGGGATGAACTATGGCTACACCTTC
. . TRBJ1-1 TRBV30 CAWDRQEYTEAFF TGTGCCTGGGATAGACAGGAGTACACTGAAGCTTTCTTT
TRBD1 few TRBJ1-2 TRBV2 CASLGQGATNYGYTF TGTGCCAGCCTGGGACAGGGGGCTACTAACTATGGCTACACCTTC
. . TRBJ1-1 TRBV29-1 CSVEGRMNTEAFF TGCAGCGTTGAAGGCAGAATGAACACTGAAGCTTTCTTT
TRBD1 . TRBJ1-2 TRBV9 CASSTSPRDRDNYGYTF TGTGCCAGCAGCACCTCCCCCCGGGACAGAGATAACTATGGCTACACCTTC
. . TRBJ1-5 TRBV5-1 CASSLGQLNQPQHF TGCGCCAGCAGCTTGGGACAGCTCAATCAGCCCCAGCATTTT